This TCR beta chain derives from a study of blood T cell repertoires in COVID-19. TCRdb's table, derived via immunoSEQ multiplex PCR, lists solely in-frame clones and lacks some. The repertoire consists of about 74,000 clones, with approximately 84% occurring once and the leading ten covering less than 45%. Trimming cost V 1 base and J 9 bases; bases outside gene matches: 11. In germline, CDR1 is SGHVS, CDR2 FQNEAQ. This CDR3 has 17 residues. Sequenced material: peripheral blood. This sequence joins TRBV7-8 and TRBJ1-6, with 8 bases matching TRBD1. This clonotype was sampled from a man between 65 and 79 years old with acute or convalescent COVID-19. CDR3 residues: CASSLGVRTGLRSPLHF. CDR3 DNA: TGTGCCAGCAGCTTAGGGGTTCGGACAGGGCTTCGTTCACCCCTCCACTTT.